This T cell receptor beta chain was obtained from a study of control samples from healthy donors and cancer patients. The table came from immunoSEQ multiplex PCR; TCRdb's copy has only in-frame clones and leaves some out. The table lists some 250,000 clones, roughly 87% of them singletons. The germline V gene has CDR1 SGHTA and CDR2 FQGNSA. Trimming removed 1 base from V and 5 bases from J, with 12 bases in between. The CDR3 runs to 15 residues. The receptor was isolated from a woman aged 55-69 years with lung cancer. Sequenced sample: PBMCs. The V call is TRBV7-2, the J call TRBJ2-1; the D is unclear. The CDR3 reads CASSLGSAPHNEQFF. CDR3 in DNA: TGTGCCAGCAGCTTAGGCAGCGCCCCGCACAATGAGCAGTTCTTC.